The 28 T cell receptor beta chains presented below share a single source sample, sequenced in a study of T-cell memory formation after mild COVID-19 (dated by TCRdb to about 2021). Library preparation employed 5' RACE. The sequencer was an Illumina NovaSeq 6000. TCRdb passed the public sequencing reads through fastp at Q25 and MiXCR, retaining productive beta sequences. Rows with one shared CDR3 protein collapse into an entry with the most common genes and DNA. A total of about 470,000 distinct CDR3 sequences appear in this sample, approximately 25% of them only once. The ten biggest clones cover under 15% of the sample. The sequenced material came from PBMCs or a T cell subset sorted from them (not recorded which). The receptors were sampled from an adult woman who had mild COVID-19 (a few samples of this study predate the infection). The sample titles of this study are shuffled in the database, so cell type and time point are left out; the donor was told from shared clones.

The V gene is TRBV12-3 or TRBV12-4, the J gene TRBJ2-5; D possibly corresponds to TRBD1 (5 bases). The germline V and J ends were trimmed by 7 bases and 0 bases, with 18 bases remaining between them. The CDR3 runs to 16 residues. The CDR3 nucleotides read TGTGCCAGCACCGAAGGGGAAGCAGGGTACCAAGAGACCCAGTACTTC. Translating it yields CASTEGEAGYQETQYF.

This clonotype was observed a handful of times. V gene TRBV7-3 combines with J gene TRBJ2-3; possible D gene TRBD1, 5 bases. The V end was cut by 6 bases, the J end by 5 bases, with 12 bases between. Germline V lookup: CDR1 SGHTA, CDR2 FQGTGA. The CDR3 has 13 amino acids. In nucleotides, the CDR3 is TGTGCCAGCAGTTTTTCAGGGAAAGATACGCAGTATTTT. Its protein product is CASSFSGKDTQYF.

This clonotype was seen more than once but under ten times. V and J are TRBV9 and TRBJ2-2; TRBD1 or TRBD2 may be the D gene (6 bases each). Deletions cut 1 base from V and 0 bases from J, with 19 bases between. The CDR3 has 19 residues. Germline CDR1 reads SGDLS; CDR2 reads YYNGEE. CDR3 residues: CASSVSPGGDTSNTGELFF. The DNA for the CDR3 is TGTGCCAGCAGCGTAAGTCCCGGGGGCGATACCTCGAACACCGGGGAGCTGTTTTTT.

In this sample, this clonotype turned up a few times. The chain links TRBV20-1 to TRBJ1-1; tentative D call: TRBD1 (5 bases). The CDR3 length is 15 residues. The germline V gene has CDR1 DFQATT and CDR2 SNEGSKA (reference sequence). V lost 2 bases to trimming and J lost 3 bases, with 16 bases between them. CDR3 region: CSARKDRGRDTEAFF. As DNA, the CDR3 is TGCAGTGCTAGAAAGGATAGGGGCCGGGACACTGAAGCTTTCTTT.

This clonotype has just a few counts. The rearrangement links TRBV3-1 to TRBJ1-6; D is perhaps TRBD1 (5 bases). V lost 0 bases, J lost 4 bases, and 13 bases lay in between. CDR3 size: 17 residues. CDR1 is LGHDT, CDR2 YNNKEL, per germline (reference sequence). DNA of the CDR3: TGTGCCAGCAGCCAAGAGTTCGGCAGGGAGTATAATTCACCCCTCCACTTT. Translated, it gives CASSQEFGREYNSPLHF. Full variable domain (outside the CDR3, taken from reference TRBV3-1 and TRBJ1-6): DTAVSQTPKYLVTQMGNDKSIKCEQNLGHDTMYWYKQDSKKFLKIMFSYNNKELIINETVPNRFSPKSPDKAHLNLHINSLELGDSAVYFCASSQEFGREYNSPLHFGNGTRLTVT.

This clonotype was found a few times. This chain joins TRBV19 and TRBJ2-1; 11 bases agree with TRBD2. Losses at the gene ends were 7 bases for V and 8 bases for J; bases not matched to a gene: 13. This CDR3 is built from 16 residues. Germline V gives CDR1 LNHDA, CDR2 SQIVND (reference sequence). The CDR3: CASTGLAEPRGDEQFF. For the CDR3, the DNA is TGTGCCAGTACGGGACTAGCGGAACCAAGGGGCGATGAGCAGTTCTTC. Full variable domain (missing parts from reference TRBV19 and TRBJ2-1): DGGITQSPKYLFRKEGQNVTLSCEQNLNHDAMYWYRQDPGQGLRLIYYSQIVNDFQKGDIAEGYSVSREKKESFPLTVTSAQKNPTAFYLCASTGLAEPRGDEQFFGPGTRLTVL.

This clonotype has more than one count but fewer than ten. CDR3 DNA: TGCAGTGCTACTATACTAGCGGACGGGGCCAATGAGCAGTTCTTC. It encodes CSATILADGANEQFF. The chain recombines TRBV20-1 with TRBJ2-1; 8 bases are shared with TRBD2. V trimming: 4 bases; J trimming: 6 bases; junction bases outside the gene matches: 11. Germline-derived CDR1 and CDR2 are DFQATT and SNEGSKA (reference sequence). This CDR3 comprises 15 residues.

The table lists this clonotype with a few counts. V and J are TRBV29-1 and TRBJ2-3; D gene unclear. V was clipped by 7 bases and J by 3 bases, with 11 bases between them. The germline V gene encodes CDR1 SQVTM and CDR2 ANQGSEA. The CDR3 has 12 residues. DNA for the CDR3: TGCAGCGGTAAAGTAGGGACAGATACGCAGTATTTT. Protein: CSGKVGTDTQYF.

This clonotype was counted between two and nine times. V usage is TRBV4-2 and J usage is TRBJ2-7; 8 positions match TRBD1. The trim removed 4 bases at V and 3 bases at J, leaving 11 bases unmatched. The germline V gene has CDR1 LGHNA and CDR2 YNFKEQ. This CDR3 contains 16 residues. CDR3 in DNA: TGTGCCAGCAGCCCAACGCGAGACAGGGGTGGCTACGAGCAGTACTTC. It specifies CASSPTRDRGGYEQYF.

This chain joins TRBV12-3 or TRBV12-4 and TRBJ1-6, with 7 bases fitting TRBD1. The CDR3 has 15 amino acids. Germline trimming cut 2 bases from V and 10 bases from J; bases unmatched to any gene: 8. The CDR3: CASSLLDRDGSPLHF. The CDR3 nucleotides are TGTGCCAGCAGTTTACTTGACAGGGATGGGTCACCCCTCCACTTT.

This sequence joins TRBV7-2 and TRBJ1-2; 7 positions agree with TRBD1. V was clipped by 2 bases and J by 3 bases; unmatched bases: 3. CDR1 and CDR2 (germline): SGHTA, FQGNSA. CDR3 length equals 14 residues. The CDR3 is CASSLLQGDYGYTF. The CDR3 DNA is TGTGCCAGCAGCTTACTCCAGGGGGACTATGGCTACACCTTC.

The chain has TRBV12-3 or TRBV12-4 and TRBJ1-1; possibly TRBD1 for D (5 bases). V was shortened by 6 bases and J by 1 base, with 12 bases between the two germline ends. The CDR3 has 14 amino acids. CDR3 region: CASSPGDRNTEAFF. CDR3 sequence (DNA): TGTGCCAGCAGCCCCGGCGACAGGAACACTGAAGCTTTCTTT.

This chain connects TRBV18 to TRBJ2-7; 11 nucleotides agree with TRBD1. Germline CDR1 and CDR2: KGHSH and LQKENI. This CDR3 has 15 amino acids. V shed 3 bases, J shed 5 bases, and the junction held 6 bases outside the gene matches. The CDR3 loop is CASSPRRDRGNEQYF. CDR3 bases: TGTGCCAGCTCACCCCGCCGGGACAGGGGGAACGAGCAGTACTTC. Based on the CDR3 plus reference TRBV18 and TRBJ2-7, the full variable domain is NAGVMQNPRHLVRRRGQEARLRCSPMKGHSHVYWYRQLPEEGLKFMVYLQKENIIDESGMPKERFSAEFPKEGPSILRIQQVVRGDSAAYFCASSPRRDRGNEQYFGPGTRLTVT.

The chain employs TRBV7-8 and TRBJ2-4, with D perhaps matching TRBD1 or TRBD2 (5 bases each). Germline V gene data show CDR1 as SGHVS and CDR2 as FQNEAQ. The CDR3 spans 15 residues. V lost 5 bases and J lost 1, with 12 bases in between. CDR3 loop: CASSLEGRAKNIQYF. The CDR3, as DNA: TGTGCCAGCAGCCTAGAGGGGCGGGCCAAAAACATTCAGTACTTC.

The chain joins TRBV20-1 to TRBJ2-1; D not resolved. This CDR3 region has 15 residues. Trimming took 3 bases from V and 0 from J, leaving 12 bases between them. Per the germline V gene, CDR1 is DFQATT and CDR2 is SNEGSKA (reference sequence). This CDR3 is CSARVVDSSYNEQFF. DNA for the CDR3: TGCAGTGCTAGGGTAGTTGATAGCTCCTACAATGAGCAGTTCTTC.

V and J are TRBV27 and TRBJ1-6; the match to TRBD1 covers 7 bases. Germline CDR1 reads MNHEY; CDR2 reads SMNVEV (reference sequence). The CDR3 is 15 amino acids. The V segment lost 5 bases and the J segment 7 bases; nucleotides outside the gene matches: 8. The CDR3 here is CASSLGTEINSPLHF. DNA of the CDR3: TGTGCCAGCAGTCTCGGGACAGAAATCAATTCACCCCTCCACTTT.

This clonotype was detected only a few times. The rearrangement joins TRBV28 to TRBJ1-2, with 7 bases matching TRBD1. Looked up from germline, CDR1 is MDHEN and CDR2 is SYDVKM. The CDR3 spans 15 residues. V was clipped by 5 bases and J by 4 bases; unmatched bases: 10. DNA of the CDR3: TGTGCCAGCAGTCAATACAGGGGTGGGAGCTATGGCTACACCTTC. Residues: CASSQYRGGSYGYTF.

The chain is built from TRBV20-1 and TRBJ1-5, with D uncertain. CDR3 size: 14 residues. CDR1 is DFQATT, CDR2 SNEGSKA, per germline (reference sequence). V was cut by 0 bases and J by 0 bases, with 6 bases left in between. The DNA of the CDR3 is TGCAGTGCTAGAGATAACTATAGCAATCAGCCCCAGCATTTT. It yields the protein CSARDNYSNQPQHF.

V usage is TRBV5-1 and J usage is TRBJ2-5; D is perhaps TRBD1 (6 bases). The germline gives CDR1 SGHRS, CDR2 YFSETQ. There are 15 residues in the CDR3. The germline V and J ends were trimmed by 4 bases and 3 bases, with 16 bases remaining between them. The CDR3 region is CASSHSGQLKETQYF. The CDR3 bases are TGCGCCAGCAGCCACTCTGGACAGCTCAAAGAGACCCAGTACTTC.

The gene calls are TRBV4-1 and TRBJ2-7; TRBD1 agrees at 7 bases. CDR3 size: 17 residues. V shed 0 bases and J 3 bases; nucleotides not matched to a gene: 11. Germline V gives CDR1 MGHRA, CDR2 YSYEKL. The CDR3 reads CASSQDQLRGRSYEQYF. CDR3 DNA: TGCGCCAGCAGCCAAGATCAGTTGAGGGGGCGAAGCTACGAGCAGTACTTC.

This clonotype was found a few times. The rearrangement links TRBV12-3 or TRBV12-4 to TRBJ2-6, with TRBD1 matching 9 bases. V dropped 6 bases and J dropped 1; count of bases not matched to a gene: 7. The CDR3 is 17 residues long. The CDR3 DNA reads TGTGCCAGCAGGCGCGGGACAGGGAATTCTGGGGCCAACGTCCTGACTTTC. This encodes CASRRGTGNSGANVLTF.

This clonotype has a handful of counts. The germline gene is not matched at one end of the junction; a read error may be the cause. The chain couples TRBV3-1 to TRBJ2-7, with D uncertain. Germline-derived CDR1 and CDR2 are LGHDT and YNNKEL (reference sequence). This CDR3 region has 11 residues. DNA for the CDR3: TGTGCCAGCAGCCTAGGGCCGCAACGTTTCTTC. Translating it yields CASSLGPQRFF.

In this sample, this clonotype turned up a few times. V gene TRBV6-5 combines with J gene TRBJ2-3; 9 positions match TRBD2. With V trimmed by 2 bases and J by 2 bases, 2 bases remained unmatched. There are 15 residues in the CDR3. Per the germline V gene, CDR1 is MNHEY and CDR2 is SVGAGI. CDR3 region: CASSYGGLATDTQYF. The CDR3 bases are TGTGCCAGCAGTTACGGGGGACTAGCCACAGATACGCAGTATTTT.

This clonotype was found a few times. This chain connects TRBV12-3 or TRBV12-4 to TRBJ1-1; a weak D match, TRBD1 (5 bases). V was pared by 5 bases and J by 6 bases, with 16 bases between. This CDR3 comprises 14 residues. CDR3 region: CASSLRPTGAEAFF. DNA for the CDR3: TGTGCCAGCAGTCTCAGACCCACGGGGGCTGAAGCTTTCTTT.

The chain has TRBV5-1 and TRBJ1-2; unclear D gene. Germline loops: CDR1 SGHRS, CDR2 YFSETQ. V lost 0 bases, J lost 0 bases, and 6 bases lay in between. The CDR3 sequence is 14 residues long. The CDR3: CASSLDVTNYGYTF. CDR3 in DNA: TGCGCCAGCAGCTTGGATGTCACTAACTATGGCTACACCTTC.

The chain carries TRBV7-6 and TRBJ2-3; D assignment may be TRBD1 or TRBD2 (5 bases each). This CDR3 is 16 amino acids long. V was trimmed by 4 bases and J by 1 base, leaving 15 bases between them. Looked up from germline, CDR1 is SGHVS and CDR2 is FNYEAQ. DNA of the CDR3: TGTGCCAGCAGCTACCACGGGGACGCTGGCACAGATACGCAGTATTTT. Translation: CASSYHGDAGTDTQYF.

This clonotype was picked up a small number of times. This sequence joins TRBV7-9 and TRBJ1-2; D might be TRBD1 (5 bases). The CDR3 covers 14 residues. Per germline, CDR1 SEHNR and CDR2 FQNEAQ (reference sequence). With 7 bases removed from V and 9 bases from J, the gap between germline ends came to 21 bases. CDR3 residues: CASTQGPSTRRYTF. The CDR3 DNA reads as TGTGCCAGCACCCAGGGCCCTTCGACTAGACGCTACACCTTC.

This chain joins TRBV7-2 and TRBJ1-5; D may be TRBD1 (5 bases). Germline assignment: CDR1 SGHTA and CDR2 FQGNSA. V gave up 1 base and J gave up 4 bases, with 11 bases separating them. There are 15 residues in the CDR3. The CDR3 reads CASSLEIGGNQPQHF. The CDR3 DNA reads as TGTGCCAGCAGCTTAGAGATCGGGGGAAATCAGCCCCAGCATTTT.